Listed here is a single T cell receptor (beta chain). Its antigen specificity is not known. No much larger clone exists at a distance of one base, and base qualities are not known. The record originates from a study of blood T cell repertoires in COVID-19 (dated by TCRdb to 2018 to 2020). Regarding the complete study: Samples from collaborators originated in the United States, Italy and Spain and spanned both the acute and convalescent phases of COVID-19. Deeply sampled blood TCRbeta repertoires from subjects exposed to, actively infected with, or recovered from COVID-19 were included in the dataset. Samples came from the ongoing ImmuneRACE study (first 160 participants) plus 1,254 subjects from 6 global collaborators. Where HLA class I and class II types were available, the types were taken from metadata supplied by the sample provider, not from assay-based typing. The prospective study material was composed of cDNA or gDNA derived from T cells, B-cell-depleted T cells, or PBMCs. A freely available public database, intended as a resource for researchers studying the immune response to SARS-CoV-2, is where the repertoires were released. The sample metadata nearly always contained a de-identified subject ID, COVID-19 status, age in years and sex.

TCRbeta CDR3 regions were amplified from genomic DNA by means of the immunoSEQ Assay, a bias-controlled multiplex PCR. Per the source publication's procedure: The number of nucleated cells in each sample was estimated by amplification of reference gene primers within the assay. Sequence reads were collapsed and filtered to measure the absolute abundance of every unique TCRbeta CDR3 rearrangement. For each sample, productive Simpson clonality was calculated as the square root of Simpson's diversity index over productive rearrangements. Held by TCRdb, this immuneACCESS table contains in-frame sequences only and omits some clones. Under half of the omission traces to an unresolved V gene where checked; the cause of the rest is unknown. The DNA gave D and trimming, while V, J and clone size come from that table. The sample contains approximately 40,000 clones, around nine tenths of them found a single time. The top ten clonotypes cover under 2.5% of the sample.

Summary of the overall study and its limitations: How much clinical and demographic metadata was included differed by source and by participant, and the metadata was provided uncurated.

Whole blood was collected in K2EDTA tubes by collaborating institutions according to the institutions' own protocols. For TCRbeta analysis, collaborators shipped samples as frozen whole blood, isolated PBMCs, or DNA extracted from either of those sample types. The germline ends are 7 bases apart after V is trimmed by 4 bases and J by 0 bases. CDR1 and CDR2, per the germline V gene, are SGHRS and YFSETQ. CDR3 length: 14 amino acids, cysteine to phenylalanine. Only the CDR3 DNA stays, 42 bases, in frame from base 1. Sequenced sample: peripheral blood. The V and J genes are TRBV5-1 and TRBJ1-4; the D segment cannot be called with confidence. The sequence derives from a human donor in a cohort sampled during active COVID-19. The sequenced DNA: TGCGCCAGCAGCCTCCTTGCAACTAATGAAAAACTGTTTTTT. Its protein product is CASSLLATNEKLFF.